Listed below are T cell receptor beta chains from one sample, sequenced in a study of blood T cell repertoires in COVID-19. Here immunoSEQ multiplex PCR was the method, and the copy in TCRdb shows in-frame clones only, minus some. The sample includes about 45,000 clones, 87% seen only once; the top ten take approximately 5%. Sequenced: peripheral blood. Receptors originate from a human donor in a cohort sampled during active COVID-19. Both conserved end residues are part of each CDR3. Fields, in order: V gene, D gene, J gene, clone size, CDR3 DNA, CDR3 protein. D genes are given only for firm matches. Clone size, where shown, is once, few, many, or a class for clones that have expanded.

TRBV4-3	-	TRBJ2-7	-	TGCGCCAGCAGCCAACAGACTTCCTCCCCCTACGAGCAGTACTTC	CASSQQTSSPYEQYF
TRBV6-5	-	TRBJ2-5	-	TGTGCCAGCAGCCTGAGGGAACAAGAGACCCAGTACTTC	CASSLREQETQYF
TRBV5-4	-	TRBJ2-1	-	TGTGCCAGCACCCTTTCGGGGTACAATGAGCAGTTCTTC	CASTLSGYNEQFF
TRBV5-1	-	TRBJ1-2	-	TGCGCCAGCAGCTTGGTCCTAAACAGGGAGTCGCAAGGCTACACCTTC	CASSLVLNRESQGYTF
TRBV4-1	TRBD1	TRBJ1-2	-	TGCGCCAGCAGCCAGGCGGGACAGGGGGCTTTCGGCTACACCTTC	CASSQAGQGAFGYTF
TRBV3-1/TRBV3-2	TRBD1	TRBJ1-1	-	TGTGCCAGCAGTCGAGGGGGCAACACTGAAGCTTTCTTT	CASSRGGNTEAFF
TRBV28	TRBD1	TRBJ2-3	-	TGTGCCAGCAGAACAGGGGTGGGGGTTAGCACAGATACGCAGTATTTT	CASRTGVGVSTDTQYF
TRBV6-1	-	TRBJ1-3	-	TGTGCCAGCAGTGAAGCCGTGAGCTCTGGAAACACCATATATTTT	CASSEAVSSGNTIYF
TRBV4-1	TRBD2	TRBJ2-7	-	TGCGCCAGCAGCCAAAATCTAGCGGAAAGCTCCTACGAGCAGTACTTC	CASSQNLAESSYEQYF
TRBV5-4	-	TRBJ2-7	-	TGTGCCAGCAGCCAGGACTACCGCCGATTGGGGGAGCAGTACTTC	CASSQDYRRLGEQYF
TRBV27	TRBD2	TRBJ2-5	-	TGTGCCAGCAGTTTAATAGCGGGAGGGCTCGAGACCCAGTACTTC	CASSLIAGGLETQYF
TRBV27	-	TRBJ2-3	-	TGTGCCAGCAGTTTCTACAGATCTCGCACAGATACGCAGTATTTT	CASSFYRSRTDTQYF
TRBV10-2	-	TRBJ2-5	-	TGCGCCAGCAGTGAGGGCTCCAAAGAGACCCAGTACTTC	CASSEGSKETQYF
TRBV5-6	-	TRBJ1-1	-	TGTGCCAGCAGCTTGTGGCAGGGAGGAGGACTATTT	CASSLWQGGGLF
TRBV30	TRBD1	TRBJ1-5	-	TGTGCCTGGAGTGTAGCCGGGCAGGGGGTTAACCAGCCCCAGCATTTT	CAWSVAGQGVNQPQHF
TRBV19	TRBD2	TRBJ2-3	-	TGTGCCAGTAGTCTTGGGACTAGCCGAATCACAGATACGCAGTATTTT	CASSLGTSRITDTQYF
TRBV1	-	TRBJ2-5	-	TGCACCAGCAGCCAAACTAGGTGGGAGACCCAGTACTTC	CTSSQTRWETQYF
TRBV27	TRBD1	TRBJ1-2	-	TGTGCCAGCAGTCCTTACAGGGGTAACTATGGCTACACCTTC	CASSPYRGNYGYTF
TRBV5-1	TRBD1	TRBJ1-1	-	TGCGCCAGCAGCTGGGGCGACAGGGGCACTGAAGCTTTCTTT	CASSWGDRGTEAFF
TRBV4-1	-	TRBJ1-1	-	TGCGCCAGCAGCCATCAGGGGACGGGGAACACTGAAGCTTTCTTT	CASSHQGTGNTEAFF
TRBV27	-	TRBJ2-1	-	TGTGCCGTTGGGCCGGGAGCCTCCTACAATGAGCAGTTCTTC	CAVGPGASYNEQFF
TRBV11-3	-	TRBJ2-1	-	TGTGCCAGCAGCTTAGTCGGGGTATCCTACAATGAGCAGTTCTTC	CASSLVGVSYNEQFF
TRBV27	TRBD1	TRBJ2-1	-	TGTGCCAGCAGTTTATCCTTAGACAGGGGCTGGTACAATGAGCAGTTCTTC	CASSLSLDRGWYNEQFF
TRBV10-3	TRBD1	TRBJ2-5	-	TGTGCCATCAGGACGGGACAGGGTGAAGTCGGTGGGGAGACCCAGTACTTC	CAIRTGQGEVGGETQYF
TRBV5-1	-	TRBJ2-3	-	TGCGCCAGCAGCTTGTTCGGCAGGGTTGACACAGATACGCAGTATTTT	CASSLFGRVDTDTQYF
TRBV10-2	TRBD2	TRBJ2-1	once	TGCGCCAGCAATCCTAGCGGGAGGAACAATGAGCAGTTCTTC	CASNPSGRNNEQFF
TRBV11-2	TRBD2	TRBJ2-2	-	TGTGCCAGCAGCTTTGCACTAGCGGGAGGGCGTACCGGGGAGCTGTTTTTT	CASSFALAGGRTGELFF
TRBV7-8	TRBD2	TRBJ2-3	once	TGTGCCAGCAGACACGGGACTAGCGGGAGGGTCGGGGATACGCAGTATTTT	CASRHGTSGRVGDTQYF
TRBV6-5	-	TRBJ1-5	-	TGTGCCAGCAGTTACCGAGAGGGCAATCAGCCCCAGCATTTT	CASSYREGNQPQHF
TRBV7-8	TRBD2	TRBJ2-7	-	TGTGCCAGCAGCTTAGGGAGCTGGGAGGGGTCCTACGAGCAGTACTTC	CASSLGSWEGSYEQYF
TRBV4-2	TRBD1	TRBJ1-6	-	TGTGCCAGCAGCCAAGATGCGCCCCGGACAGGATCACCCCTCCACTTT	CASSQDAPRTGSPLHF
TRBV10-3	TRBD2	TRBJ2-4	-	TGTGCCATCAGGCCGGGACTAGCGGGCCCCAAAAACATTCAGTACTTC	CAIRPGLAGPKNIQYF
TRBV7-2	TRBD2	TRBJ2-3	-	TGTGCCAGCAGCTTAGCTCTTAGCGGGAGAACGCGTACGCAGTATTTT	CASSLALSGRTRTQYF
TRBV6-5	-	TRBJ1-1	-	TGTGCCAGCAGCCAAGGACGGGACAAGGAAGCTTTCTTT	CASSQGRDKEAFF
TRBV3-1/TRBV3-2	TRBD2	TRBJ2-7	few	TGTGCCAGCAGCCTCCGGGAGGGGGTGTGGAACGAGCAGTACTTC	CASSLREGVWNEQYF
TRBV6-6	TRBD1	TRBJ2-7	-	TGTGCCAGCAGTTACTCGAGCAGGGGGCTGCACGAGCAGTACTTC	CASSYSSRGLHEQYF
TRBV10-3	-	TRBJ1-6	-	TGTGCCATCAGTGACACAGTTAATTCACCCCTCCACTTT	CAISDTVNSPLHF
TRBV9	TRBD2	TRBJ2-7	-	TGTGCCAGCAGCGATGTGGCGGGGGGCCAGTACTTC	CASSDVAGGQYF
TRBV2	TRBD1	TRBJ1-2	few	TGTGCCAGCAGCGAACGATGGACAGGACGATACTATGGCTACACCTTC	CASSERWTGRYYGYTF
TRBV18	TRBD2	TRBJ2-1	-	TGTGCCAGCTCACCCTGGACTAGCGGGAGAACCGATGAGCAGTTCTTC	CASSPWTSGRTDEQFF
TRBV5-1	TRBD1	TRBJ2-1	-	TGCGCCAGCAGCTTGGGAGGGGGCGCATACAATGAGCAGTTCTTC	CASSLGGGAYNEQFF
TRBV28	-	TRBJ2-5	-	TGTGCCAGCAGTTCAAGGGGCATCGGAGAGACCCAGTACTTC	CASSSRGIGETQYF
TRBV20-1	-	TRBJ1-2	-	TGCAGTGCTAGTCGGGAAGATGGGGATGGCTACACCTTC	CSASREDGDGYTF
TRBV20-1	-	TRBJ2-3	-	TGCAGTGCTAGTCTAGTTACGCAGTATTTT	CSASLVTQYF
TRBV7-2	TRBD2	TRBJ2-1	few	TGTGCCAGCAGACAAGCGGGAGGGACCAATGAGCAGTTCTTC	CASRQAGGTNEQFF
TRBV7-9	-	TRBJ2-5	-	TGTGCCAGCAGCCGGACAGTAGAGAAAGAGACCCAGTACTTC	CASSRTVEKETQYF
TRBV5-1	TRBD2	TRBJ2-7	-	TGCGCCAGCAGCCCACTAGCGGGAGCGGGTTACGAGCAGTACTTC	CASSPLAGAGYEQYF
TRBV30	TRBD1	TRBJ1-1	once	TGTGCCTGGAGGGGACAGCCGAACACTGAAGCTTTCTTT	CAWRGQPNTEAFF
TRBV28	-	TRBJ1-2	-	TGTGCCAGCAGTTTAGTCGGCTATGGCTACACCTTC	CASSLVGYGYTF
TRBV3-1/TRBV3-2	TRBD2	TRBJ2-7	once	TGTGCCAGCAGCCAAGAAATAGCGGGAGGGCCGGGGGAGCAGTACTTC	CASSQEIAGGPGEQYF
TRBV7-2	TRBD1	TRBJ2-2	-	TGTGCCAGCAGCGTCGGGACAGGGGTACGGACCGGGGAGCTGTTTTTT	CASSVGTGVRTGELFF
TRBV7-3	-	TRBJ2-3	-	TGTGCCAGCAGCTTATATCGGGACTCTCGGGATACGCAGTATTTT	CASSLYRDSRDTQYF
TRBV2	-	TRBJ2-5	-	TGTGCCACCCAGCGCAGGGTCTTACAGACCCAGTACTTC	CATQRRVLQTQYF
TRBV2	TRBD2	TRBJ2-7	-	TGTGCCAGCAGACAACTAGCGGGAGGTGCCTACGAGCAGTACTTC	CASRQLAGGAYEQYF
TRBV19	-	TRBJ2-1	-	TGTGCCAGTAGTTTCCAAGCGGGTTCAGCCTACAATGAGCAGTTCTTC	CASSFQAGSAYNEQFF
TRBV3-1/TRBV3-2	TRBD1	TRBJ2-7	-	TGTGCCAGCAGCCAAGCAGGCGGACAGGGTTCGAGGGCCTACGAGCAGTACTTC	CASSQAGGQGSRAYEQYF
TRBV7-8	TRBD2	TRBJ2-7	-	TGTGCCAGCAGCTTAGTAGCGGGAGGGCCGAACGAGCAGTACTTC	CASSLVAGGPNEQYF
TRBV5-1	TRBD2	TRBJ2-3	-	TGCGCCAGCAGCTTAAGCGGGAACCCGTCCGATACGCAGTATTTT	CASSLSGNPSDTQYF
TRBV5-4	-	TRBJ2-2	-	TGTGCCAGCAGCTTGGACGAGACCGGGGAGCTGTTTTTT	CASSLDETGELFF
TRBV10-3	TRBD1	TRBJ2-2	-	TGTGCCATCAGTCCGGGACAGGGGGCGGGCACCGGGGAGCTGTTTTTT	CAISPGQGAGTGELFF